This record looks at one TCR beta chain sequence and its context. These data come from a study of blood T cells in healthy people across ages. Primers used in a second PCR of roughly 7 to 11 cycles were a sample-barcoded 5' primer and a J-beta primer mix. TCRdb passed the 5' RACE reads through MiXCR, listing each CDR3 protein once. The data hold 1 million or so distinct CDR3 sequences, with about 23% observed a single time. This CDR3 is built from 13 residues. Germline CDR1 is SQVTM and CDR2 is ANQGSEA. The ends were cut back, 5 bases at V and 4 bases at J, with 11 bases in the middle. The sample was also reused in another study, on T cells of mothers and their children. This second report adds: Evidence of persistent microchimeric T cell clones was absent.

V is TRBV29-1 and J is TRBJ1-4, with a weak D call TRBD1 (6 bases). The clonotype comes from a girl aged 2-10 years in good health. The sample taken for sequencing was blood. CDR3 nucleotides: TGCAGCGTTCTCCAGGGGTTTAATGAAAAACTGTTTTTT. This codes for CSVLQGFNEKLFF.